The following is a T cell receptor (beta chain) sequence with its context. Original methodology: Sample TCR totals centred on a median of about 100,000, ranging about 20,000 to 690,600. TCRdb re-derived calls from the RACE reads in MiXCR, one entry per CDR3 protein. TCRdb assigned the V and J calls; the authors' analysis was not used. In the table there are tens of thousands of distinct CDR3 sequences, approximately 9.6% of which are singletons. The time point is: pre-sensitization, week 0. Noted treatment: therapeutic diphenylcyclopropenone sensitization with weekly scalp DPC. Unfractionated whole blood yielded total RNA. Every donor had alopecia and was 18 to 70 years old; all were suitable for DPC. These data originate in a study of human T cells and chemical hapten exposure. CDR1 and CDR2 from the germline V gene are SGHDT and YYEEEE. This CDR3 is 12 amino acids long. Between the trimmed V and J ends, which lost 1 base and 7 bases, there was a span of 9 bases.

The sample here was whole blood, taken in connection with sensitization to the hapten diphenylcyclopropenone (DPC). This sequence originates from a woman aged 25 to 39 with alopecia areata. Some clones in this sample may be carry-over from other donors' samples. This sequence joins TRBV5-6 and TRBJ2-7; D call uncertain. The CDR3 is CASSLPEWEQYF. In DNA, the CDR3 is TGTGCCAGCAGCTTGCCAGAATGGGAGCAGTACTTC.